One and the same sample provided the 6 T cell receptor beta chains below, sequenced in a study of T cells in Graves' hyperthyroidism and ophthalmopathy. There were TCR beta CDR3 regions amplified from RNA transcripts. RT-PCR in the first round (using the HTBI primer set) targeted the TCR CDR3. TCRdb redid the calling of the multiplex PCR reads with MiXCR, one entry per CDR3 protein. The sample holds roughly 740,000 distinct CDR3 sequences, about 17% seen once. Sequencing used blood. The origin of the receptors is a man between 18 and 35 years old with Graves' hyperthyroidism.

This chain links TRBV12-3 or TRBV12-4 with TRBJ2-4; TRBD2 matches 16 bases. The length of the CDR3 is 18 residues. With V trimmed by 8 bases and J by 0 bases, 7 bases remained unmatched. The CDR3 region is CASGTSGREGKAKNIQYF. The DNA for the CDR3 is TGTGCCAGCGGGACTAGCGGGAGGGAAGGGAAAGCCAAAAACATTCAGTACTTC.

Turning to this clonotype: The junction shows a germline mismatch at one end, possibly a read error. The chain uses TRBV7-9 and TRBJ2-7, with 9 bases matching TRBD1. The CDR3 is made up of 16 amino acids. From germline, CDR1 is SEHNR and CDR2 FQNEAQ (reference sequence). The CDR3 nucleotides are TGTGCCAGCAGCTCGTATACGGGACAGGGAATGTACGGGCAGTACTTC. It encodes CASSSYTGQGMYGQYF.

Many counts were recorded for this clonotype. J is TRBJ1-4 and V is TRBV3-1; D is uncertain. Germline loops: CDR1 LGHDT, CDR2 YNNKEL (reference sequence). Trimming stripped 1 base from V and 2 bases from J, with 11 bases between. There are 16 residues in the CDR3. DNA for the CDR3: TGTGCCAGCAGCCAAGGGTTAGCGGGGACTAATGAAAAACTGTTTTTT. It specifies CASSQGLAGTNEKLFF.

The V gene is TRBV20-1, the J gene TRBJ2-3; D is perhaps TRBD2 (6 bases). The CDR3 sequence is 14 residues long. Germline lookup yields CDR1 DFQATT and CDR2 SNEGSKA (reference sequence). V lost 2 bases and J lost 1, with 10 bases in between. Written as DNA, the CDR3 is TGCAGTGCTAGATCCCCGGGAGGCACAGATACGCAGTATTTT. Protein sequence: CSARSPGGTDTQYF.

The V gene is TRBV4-2, the J gene TRBJ2-2; 7 bases align to TRBD2. V trimming: 0 bases; J trimming: 5 bases; junction bases outside the gene matches: 9. This CDR3 is 17 amino acids long. Germline CDR1 LGHNA, CDR2 YNFKEQ. The CDR3 protein is CASSQDKGGLRTGELFF. The DNA for the CDR3 is TGTGCCAGCAGCCAAGATAAGGGAGGGTTGAGAACCGGGGAGCTGTTTTTT.

This clonotype was counted at least ten times. The chain links TRBV7-2 to TRBJ2-3, with no clear D. The CDR3 covers 14 residues. Germline-derived CDR1 and CDR2 are SGHTA and FQGNSA. V lost 1 base and J lost 1, with 6 bases in between. The CDR3 nucleotides read TGTGCCAGCAGCTTAGGGTGGCGCACAGATACGCAGTATTTT. Translating gives CASSLGWRTDTQYF. The whole variable domain, filled in from reference TRBV7-2 and TRBJ2-3, reads GAGVSQSPSNKVTEKGKDVELRCDPISGHTALYWYRQSLGQGLEFLIYFQGNSAPDKSGLPSDRFSAERTGGSVSTLTIQRTQQEDSAVYLCASSLGWRTDTQYFGPGTRLTVL.